These 2 T cell receptor beta chains were sequenced from one sample in a study of blood T cell repertoires in COVID-19. Clones were read by immunoSEQ multiplex PCR, and TCRdb kept only the in-frame ones, dropping some. The data contain 290,000 or so clones, about 90% of them singletons. Source material: PBMCs or T cells enriched from blood (not recorded which). These TCRs come from a young woman with acute COVID-19.

The genes are TRBV6-5 and TRBJ1-4; D is unresolved. Trimming took 5 bases from V and 8 from J, leaving 15 bases between them. This CDR3 spans 14 amino acids. Per germline, CDR1 MNHEY and CDR2 SVGAGI. This CDR3 reads CASSRTEAQEKLFF. The DNA of the CDR3 is TGTGCCAGCAGTCGAACAGAAGCACAGGAAAAACTGTTTTTT.

This chain links TRBV4-2 with TRBJ2-5, with a weak D call TRBD2 (6 bases). Germline CDR1 and CDR2: LGHNA and YNFKEQ. V was trimmed by 1 base and J by 1 base, leaving 10 bases between them. This CDR3 region has 15 residues. CDR3 loop: CASSQGISGQETQYF. For the CDR3, the DNA is TGTGCCAGCAGCCAAGGGATTAGCGGCCAAGAGACCCAGTACTTC.